A single sample gave rise to the 24 T cell receptor beta chains below, sequenced in a study of T cell responses to AZD1222 COVID-19 vaccine. TCRdb keeps only in-frame clones here, not all; method: immunoSEQ multiplex PCR. This table holds 130,000 or so clones, 70% to 90% found once. This material consisted of peripheral blood, taken on day 0 of AZD1222 vaccination. These TCRs come from an adult in good health.

This chain uses TRBV4-2 with TRBJ1-1; D remains ambiguous. V was cut by 0 bases and J by 5 bases, with 10 bases left in between. The CDR3 consists of 14 residues. Germline CDR1 is LGHNA and CDR2 is YNFKEQ. CDR3 coding DNA: TGTGCCAGCAGCCAAGACCGAGGGAGGACTGAAGCTTTCTTT. Its protein product is CASSQDRGRTEAFF.

This clone came up once. The chain couples TRBV20-1 to TRBJ1-2; D may be TRBD1 (5 bases). There are 12 residues in the CDR3. Trimming pared 3 bases from V and 8 bases from J, leaving 13 bases between. In germline, CDR1 is DFQATT, CDR2 SNEGSKA (reference sequence). CDR3 sequence reads: CSASGGRAGYTF. DNA for the CDR3: TGCAGTGCTAGTGGAGGCAGGGCGGGCTACACCTTC.

The chain links TRBV11-3 to TRBJ1-3; possible D gene TRBD1, 6 bases. The germline V gene has CDR1 SGHNT and CDR2 YENEEA. The V end was cut by 5 bases, the J end by 0 bases, with 11 bases between. The CDR3 covers 15 residues. The DNA for the CDR3 is TGTGCCAGCAGCCTACAGGGAAACTCTGGAAACACCATATATTTT. This sequence encodes CASSLQGNSGNTIYF.

V gene TRBV13 combines with J gene TRBJ1-4, with TRBD1 matching 9 bases. V shed 4 bases, J shed 6 bases, and the junction held 6 bases outside the gene matches. The CDR3 is 15 amino acids. Germline V lookup: CDR1 PRHDT, CDR2 FYEKMQ (reference sequence). The CDR3 DNA sequence: TGTGCCAGCAGCTCCTCGGGACAGGGCCATGAAAAACTGTTTTTT. Amino acids: CASSSSGQGHEKLFF.

This chain uses TRBV2 with TRBJ2-5; D call uncertain. Germline V gives CDR1 SNHLY, CDR2 FYNNEI. Trimming stripped 1 base from V and 2 bases from J, with 8 bases between. This CDR3 region has 14 residues. Here the CDR3 reads CASSEGWQQETQYF. CDR3 coding DNA: TGTGCCAGCAGTGAAGGTTGGCAGCAAGAGACCCAGTACTTC.

The V gene is TRBV5-1, the J gene TRBJ2-3; D may match TRBD1 or TRBD2 (5 bases each). The CDR3 contains 13 residues. Trimming removed 3 bases at V and 4 bases at J, with 9 bases between. Germline V gene data show CDR1 as SGHRS and CDR2 as YFSETQ. For the CDR3, the DNA is TGCGCCAGCAGCTCCTGGGACGCAGATACGCAGTATTTT. It codes for CASSSWDADTQYF.

The CDR3 region has the DNA TGTGCCAGCAGTTACTCGACAGGGAACACTGAAGCTTTCTTT. Protein sequence: CASSYSTGNTEAFF. The chain combines TRBV6-5 with TRBJ1-1; TRBD1 is a possible D gene (6 bases). V was pared by 0 bases and J by 1 base, with 6 bases between. CDR3 length: 14 amino acids. The germline CDR1 and CDR2 sequences are MNHEY and SVGAGI.

This clone was detected a few times. The rearrangement links TRBV3-1 (or the pseudogene TRBV3-2) to TRBJ2-2; the D is unclear. Germline V gene data show CDR1 as LGHDT and CDR2 as YNNKEL (reference sequence). Trimming pared 3 bases from V and 2 bases from J, leaving 7 bases between. The CDR3 loop spans 14 amino acids. CDR3 region: CASSQGSNTGELFF. CDR3 nucleotides: TGTGCCAGCAGCCAGGGGTCAAACACCGGGGAGCTGTTTTTT.

The chain links TRBV4-2 to TRBJ1-5; D uncertain. Germline lookup yields CDR1 LGHNA and CDR2 YNFKEQ. Trimming stripped 1 base from V and 6 bases from J, with 10 bases between. CDR3 size: 14 residues. The CDR3 DNA sequence: TGTGCCAGCAGCCAAGGAACGGTTTCTCAGCCCCAGCATTTT. This codes for CASSQGTVSQPQHF.

The rearrangement joins TRBV12-3 or TRBV12-4 to TRBJ1-2; 7 bases are shared with TRBD1. V gave up 6 bases and J gave up 8 bases; unmatched junction bases: 9. The CDR3 sequence is 13 residues long. CDR3 region: CASRTIQGSGYTF. CDR3 coding DNA: TGTGCCAGCAGGACTATACAGGGGAGCGGCTACACCTTC.

The rearrangement uses TRBV7-8 and TRBJ1-3; no clear D gene. The CDR3 has 15 amino acids. The ends were cut back, 5 bases at V and 8 bases at J, with 19 bases in the middle. The germline V gene encodes CDR1 SGHVS and CDR2 FQNEAQ. This CDR3 reads CASSPRAPKGDTIYF. The DNA of the CDR3 is TGTGCCAGCAGCCCCCGGGCCCCTAAGGGAGACACCATATATTTT.

The V and J genes are TRBV15 and TRBJ1-2; D unresolved. From germline, CDR1 is LNHNV and CDR2 YYDKDF (reference sequence). CDR3 length equals 13 residues. V gave up 1 base and J gave up 7 bases, with 10 bases separating them. The CDR3 loop reads CATSRAELTGYTF. CDR3 DNA sequence: TGTGCCACCAGCAGAGCGGAATTAACTGGCTACACCTTC.

This rearrangement joins TRBV19 to TRBJ1-1, with D hard to call. The ends were cut back, 4 bases at V and 2 bases at J, with 14 bases in the middle. Germline V gene sequence: CDR1 LNHDA, CDR2 SQIVND (reference sequence). This CDR3 region has 15 residues. The CDR3 sequence is CASSNVSNPNTEAFF. The DNA for the CDR3 is TGTGCCAGTAGTAACGTCAGCAACCCAAACACTGAAGCTTTCTTT.

V and J are TRBV10-3 and TRBJ2-3; no definite D call. The V end lost 4 bases, the J end lost 2 bases, and 13 bases lay between the germline ends. The CDR3 consists of 15 residues. Germline lookup yields CDR1 ENHRY and CDR2 SYGVKD. In DNA, the CDR3 is TGTGCCATCAGTGGCGTTGGGATTACCACAGATACGCAGTATTTT. The encoded protein is CAISGVGITTDTQYF.

The chain has TRBV18 and TRBJ1-1, with 9 nucleotides matching TRBD1. The length of the CDR3 is 14 residues. Per the germline V gene, CDR1 is KGHSH and CDR2 is LQKENI. The V gene end was trimmed by 6 bases and the J gene end by 7 bases; junction bases not matched to a gene: 9. This chain's CDR3 is CASSRRQGDGEAFF. Written as DNA, the CDR3 is TGTGCCAGCTCGCGAAGACAGGGGGACGGTGAAGCTTTCTTT.

The chain is built from TRBV28 and TRBJ1-2, with D perhaps matching TRBD1 (5 bases). Per germline, CDR1 MDHEN and CDR2 SYDVKM. V lost 6 bases to trimming and J lost 3 bases, with 23 bases between them. The CDR3 totals 17 residues. The CDR3 is CASRPGTPTSSYYGYTF. CDR3 nucleotides: TGTGCCAGCAGACCCGGGACTCCCACCTCATCCTACTATGGCTACACCTTC.

The gene calls are TRBV5-1 and TRBJ2-3; TRBD2 aligns across 10 bases. The CDR3 consists of 16 residues. V lost 1 base, J lost 1 base, and 3 bases stayed unmatched. Germline CDR1 and CDR2: SGHRS and YFSETQ. This CDR3 is CASSLTSGARTDTQYF. CDR3 in DNA: TGCGCCAGCAGCTTGACTAGCGGGGCGCGCACAGATACGCAGTATTTT.

This clone was picked up one time. CDR3 DNA: TGTGCCATCAGTGATTTAGCCAGCCCGTACTATGGCTACACCTTC. Translating it yields CAISDLASPYYGYTF. The J gene is TRBJ1-2, the V gene TRBV10-3; D is undetermined. The V end was cut by 3 bases, the J end by 3 bases, with 14 bases between. The germline gives CDR1 ENHRY, CDR2 SYGVKD. The CDR3 extends over 15 amino acids.

V usage is TRBV6-4 and J usage is TRBJ2-1; 8 bases are shared with TRBD2. V was pared by 5 bases and J by 15 bases, with 9 bases of the junction left unmatched. CDR1 is MRHNA and CDR2 is SNTAGT in the germline V gene. The CDR3 covers 12 residues. The CDR3 bases are TGTGCCAGCAGTACCAACCTAGCGGGTCTGTTCTTC. Residues: CASSTNLAGLFF.

This chain joins TRBV5-1 and TRBJ1-4, with TRBD1 as a possible D gene (6 bases). Trimming removed 5 bases at V and 5 bases at J, with 13 bases between. The germline CDR1 and CDR2 sequences are SGHRS and YFSETQ. The CDR3 runs 14 residues. The CDR3 loop is CASSGGGQNEKLFF. The DNA for the CDR3 is TGCGCCAGCAGTGGGGGCGGCCAGAATGAAAAACTGTTTTTT.

This clone occurred a few times. The rearrangement links TRBV3-1 (or the pseudogene TRBV3-2) to TRBJ1-4; 8 positions match TRBD1. The ends lost 3 bases at V and 3 bases at J; junction bases unmatched: 12. Germline lookup yields CDR1 LGHDT and CDR2 YNNKEL (reference sequence). The CDR3 extends over 18 amino acids. In nucleotides, the CDR3 is TGTGCCAGCAGCCAGACACAGGGGGGTGGTAGAGCTAATGAAAAACTGTTTTTT. Its translation: CASSQTQGGGRANEKLFF.

This sequence joins TRBV5-1 and TRBJ1-1; tentative D call: TRBD1 (5 bases). Germline loops: CDR1 SGHRS, CDR2 YFSETQ. The V gene lost 3 bases and the J gene lost 6 bases, with 15 bases spanning the gap. The CDR3 consists of 14 residues. CDR3 DNA sequence: TGCGCCAGCAGCTCAGGGACGGTGTATCCTGAAGCTTTCTTT. It is translated as CASSSGTVYPEAFF.

V and J are TRBV29-1 and TRBJ2-7; TRBD1 is a possible D gene (5 bases). This CDR3 region has 14 residues. The germline V and J ends were trimmed by 3 bases and 5 bases, with 17 bases remaining between them. CDR1 SQVTM and CDR2 ANQGSEA come from the germline V gene. The CDR3 nucleotides are TGCAGCGTTGAGATAACCCAGGGAATTGACGAGCAGTACTTC. Protein sequence: CSVEITQGIDEQYF.

V usage is TRBV6-2 or TRBV6-3 and J usage is TRBJ2-7; a weak D match, TRBD2 (6 bases). The CDR3 covers 14 residues. V was pared by 0 bases and J by 3 bases, with 9 bases between. Per the germline V gene, CDR1 is MNHEY and CDR2 is SVGEGT. The CDR3 is CASSYSQDYYEQYF. In nucleotides, the CDR3 is TGTGCCAGCAGTTACTCGCAGGACTACTACGAGCAGTACTTC.